The TCR beta chain described here comes from a study of shared T cell receptors in the human thymus. The germline gives CDR1 MGHDK, CDR2 SYGVNS. V was shortened by 4 bases and J by 5 bases, with 18 bases between the two germline ends. The CDR3 length is 15 residues. Only in-frame clones appear in the TCRdb table, and some are missing; sequencing was by immunoSEQ multiplex PCR. The data hold 540,000 or so clones, with 75% to 85% observed a single time. This same sample was also taken into another study, of human thymus T cells.

This TCR was recovered from a boy in the first two years of life with a congenital heart defect. The chain recombines TRBV25-1 with TRBJ2-7; the D gene is possibly TRBD2 (5 bases). Material for sequencing was thymocytes. In nucleotides, the CDR3 is TGTGCCAGCAGTGGCCTCCGGCGAGGGTACAACGAGCAGTACTTC. Its translation: CASSGLRRGYNEQYF.